This T cell receptor (beta chain) is drawn from a study of PD-L1 blockade in urothelial cancer. Produced via immunoSEQ multiplex PCR; TCRdb's table is partial and in-frame only. The sample holds approximately 63,000 clones, about 81% seen once. CDR1 is LNHNV, CDR2 YYDKDF, per germline (reference sequence). V was trimmed by 9 bases and J by 3 bases, leaving 11 bases between them. CDR3 length: 12 residues. Noted time point: pretreatment peripheral blood. This chain links TRBV15 with TRBJ1-2; D might be TRBD1 (6 bases). This clonotype originated in a man aged 65-85 years with urothelial cancer. The source was PBMCs, collected around atezolizumab (anti-PD-L1) treatment. In nucleotides, the CDR3 is TGTGCCACAATGGACAGCCACTATGGCTACACCTTC. Protein sequence: CATMDSHYGYTF.